The 25 T cell receptor beta chains in this list originate from one sample, sequenced in a study of CD8+ T cells in alopecia areata. Indicated treatment: oral pan-JAK inhibitor, 5-10 mg twice daily. Investigators isolated RNA and reverse transcribed it into cDNA to act as the sequencing template. This table comes from immunoSEQ multiplex PCR, and its TCRdb copy is limited to in-frame clones, with some not included. The sample has more than 110,000 clones, 45% to 60% seen once. This specimen consisted of CD8+ T cells sorted from blood, obtained at week 4, from a patient treated with tofacitinib. These receptors were obtained from a human donor with alopecia areata.

This chain uses TRBV19 with TRBJ2-7, with TRBD1 identical over 7 bases. Germline values: CDR1 LNHDA, CDR2 SQIVND (reference sequence). This CDR3 region has 15 residues. With 4 bases clipped from V and 3 bases from J, the junction kept 9 bases outside the gene matches. CDR3 sequence (DNA): TGTGCCAGTAGTACATCCGGGACAGAAATCTACGAGCAGTACTTC. Translating it yields CASSTSGTEIYEQYF.

Details on this clone: The same CDR3 is also encoded by other DNA sequences in this sample. This chain joins TRBV5-1 and TRBJ2-5, with 7 positions matching TRBD2. Trimming cost V 2 bases and J 3 bases; bases outside gene matches: 4. The CDR3 is made up of 14 amino acids. The germline V gene encodes CDR1 SGHRS and CDR2 YFSETQ. The CDR3 coding sequence is TGCGCCAGCAGCTTTAGGACTAGTGAAGAGACCCAGTACTTC. Translating it yields CASSFRTSEETQYF. Using reference TRBV5-1 and TRBJ2-5 for the parts outside the CDR3, the full variable domain is KAGVTQTPRYLIKTRGQQVTLSCSPISGHRSVSWYQQTPGQGLQFLFEYFSETQRNKGNFPGRFSGRQFSNSRSEMNVSTLELGDSALYLCASSFRTSEETQYFGPGTRLLVL.

This chain connects TRBV6-5 to TRBJ2-3; the match to TRBD1 covers 7 bases. After removal of 5 bases from V and 1 base from J, the junction contained 6 bases not matched to a gene. Germline assignment: CDR1 MNHEY and CDR2 SVGAGI. CDR3 length: 15 amino acids. This CDR3 reads CASSTTGEGTDTQYF. In DNA, the CDR3 is TGTGCCAGCAGTACAACAGGGGAAGGCACAGATACGCAGTATTTT.

This chain links TRBV6-5 with TRBJ2-5, with 7 bases that match TRBD1. This CDR3 is built from 14 residues. Germline V gives CDR1 MNHEY, CDR2 SVGAGI. V was pared by 7 bases and J by 2 bases, with 7 bases of the junction left unmatched. CDR3 DNA: TGTGCCAGCACCCGGACAGGAGGTCAAGAGACCCAGTACTTC. It codes for CASTRTGGQETQYF.

The chain employs TRBV29-1 and TRBJ2-2, with D possibly being TRBD1 or TRBD2 (6 bases each). This CDR3 comprises 15 residues. Between the trimmed V and J ends, which lost 7 bases and 0 bases, there was a span of 15 bases. Germline CDR1 SQVTM, CDR2 ANQGSEA. Written as DNA, the CDR3 is TGCAGCGCTAGGGGGGCTGGAACGAACACCGGGGAGCTGTTTTTT. Translated: CSARGAGTNTGELFF.

This clone appeared once. The chain joins TRBV29-1 to TRBJ2-7; D possibly corresponds to TRBD2 (5 bases). The CDR3 runs to 15 residues. Germline V lookup: CDR1 SQVTM, CDR2 ANQGSEA. Trimming shortened V by 7 bases and J by 4 bases, and 23 bases separated the two germline ends. The CDR3 sequence: CSADGLKADPYEQYF. The CDR3 coding sequence is TGCAGCGCCGACGGACTGAAAGCCGACCCTTACGAGCAGTACTTC.

The chain links TRBV7-9 to TRBJ1-2; D gene ambiguous. The V gene lost 1 base and the J gene lost 8 bases, with 5 bases spanning the gap. This CDR3 is 11 amino acids long. Germline V lookup: CDR1 SEHNR, CDR2 FQNEAQ (reference sequence). CDR3 coding DNA: TGTGCCAGCAGCTTAGTAGGGGGCTACACCTTC. Its translation: CASSLVGGYTF.

The V and J genes are TRBV7-9 and TRBJ2-1, with TRBD1 identical over 9 bases. Germline CDR1 SEHNR, CDR2 FQNEAQ (reference sequence). This CDR3 has 15 amino acids. V shed 6 bases, J shed 7 bases, and the junction held 10 bases outside the gene matches. The CDR3 region has the DNA TGTGCCAGCAGACCCCAGCCGGGACAGGGAAATGAGCAGTTCTTC. Translated: CASRPQPGQGNEQFF.

This clone was recorded a few times. The chain uses TRBV6-5 and TRBJ2-1, with TRBD1 matching over 7 bases. CDR1 is MNHEY, CDR2 SVGAGI, per germline. The CDR3 totals 15 residues. With V trimmed by 5 bases and J by 2 bases, 6 bases remained unmatched. The CDR3: CASSIQGPAYNEQFF. In DNA form, the CDR3 reads TGTGCCAGCAGTATACAGGGGCCAGCCTACAATGAGCAGTTCTTC.

V gene TRBV13 combines with J gene TRBJ2-7, with D perhaps matching TRBD1 (6 bases). There are 14 residues in the CDR3. The germline V gene encodes CDR1 PRHDT and CDR2 FYEKMQ (reference sequence). The germline V and J ends were trimmed by 1 base and 5 bases, with 12 bases remaining between them. The CDR3 DNA reads as TGTGCCAGCAGCTTAGCCGACAGGCCCAACGAGCAGTACTTC. Translating gives CASSLADRPNEQYF.

The genes are TRBV9 and TRBJ2-5, with 7 bases aligning to TRBD1. Per germline, CDR1 SGDLS and CDR2 YYNGEE. V was pared by 3 bases and J by 1 base, with 3 bases of the junction left unmatched. This CDR3 has 14 amino acids. DNA of the CDR3: TGTGCCAGCAGCGCGTGGGACAGCCAAGAGACCCAGTACTTC. It codes for CASSAWDSQETQYF. The whole variable domain, filled in from reference TRBV9 and TRBJ2-5, reads DSGVTQTPKHLITATGQRVTLRCSPRSGDLSVYWYQQSLDQGLQFLIQYYNGEERAKGNILERFSAQQFPDLHSELNLSSLELGDSALYFCASSAWDSQETQYFGPGTRLLVL.

The chain uses TRBV9 and TRBJ2-7, with 7 bases lining up with TRBD1. The CDR3 consists of 15 residues. V dropped 0 bases and J dropped 2; count of bases not matched to a gene: 5. CDR1 SGDLS and CDR2 YYNGEE come from the germline V gene. CDR3 DNA sequence: TGTGCCAGCAGCGTAGCCGGACAGGCCGCCTACGAGCAGTACTTC. The encoded protein is CASSVAGQAAYEQYF.

The chain carries TRBV7-9 and TRBJ2-7; D gene uncertain. The J call may not be correct, given that the DNA end is closer to TRBJ2-5. From germline, CDR1 is SEHNR and CDR2 FQNEAQ (reference sequence). The CDR3 sequence is 13 residues long. The CDR3 loop is CASSSGESRTQYF. As DNA, the CDR3 is TGTGCCAGCAGCTCCGGAGAATCCAGGACCCAGTACTTC.

V and J are TRBV4-1 and TRBJ2-1, with 8 bases aligning to TRBD2. Germline lookup yields CDR1 MGHRA and CDR2 YSYEKL. V was clipped by 1 base and J by 7 bases; unmatched bases: 6. CDR3 length: 15 residues. The CDR3 sequence: CASSQVGGGWNEQFF. The CDR3 DNA reads as TGCGCCAGCAGCCAAGTCGGGGGGGGCTGGAATGAGCAGTTCTTC.

The rearrangement joins TRBV30 to TRBJ2-7; 7 nucleotides agree with TRBD1. CDR1 GTSNPN and CDR2 SVGIG come from the germline V gene (reference sequence). The V segment lost 2 bases and the J segment 6 bases; nucleotides outside the gene matches: 7. The CDR3 length is 13 residues. The CDR3 coding sequence is TGTGCCTGGAGTCCCGGGACAGTCCCCGAGCAGTACTTC. It translates to CAWSPGTVPEQYF.

The chain combines TRBV13 with TRBJ2-2; D might be TRBD1 or TRBD2, each matching 5 bases. The CDR3 is made up of 16 amino acids. V was shortened by 5 bases and J by 4 bases, with 17 bases between the two germline ends. The germline gives CDR1 PRHDT, CDR2 FYEKMQ (reference sequence). The CDR3 sequence: CASSPPGTDGTGELFF. DNA of the CDR3: TGTGCCAGCAGCCCCCCTGGGACCGACGGCACCGGGGAGCTGTTTTTT.

The V gene is TRBV29-1, the J gene TRBJ2-1; possible D gene TRBD1, 6 bases. CDR3 length: 13 amino acids. CDR1 SQVTM and CDR2 ANQGSEA come from the germline V gene. DNA of the CDR3: TGCAGTTCAGTGGACAGCTCCTACAATGAGCAGTTCTTC. It codes for CSSVDSSYNEQFF.

The chain recombines TRBV11-2 with TRBJ1-5; a weak D match, TRBD1 (5 bases). This CDR3 comprises 15 residues. The V gene lost 6 bases and the J gene lost 3 bases, with 15 bases spanning the gap. CDR1 SGHAT and CDR2 FQNNGV come from the germline V gene. This CDR3 reads CASSVGDGFNQPQHF. The CDR3 bases are TGTGCCAGCAGTGTCGGGGACGGGTTCAATCAGCCCCAGCATTTT.

This sequence joins TRBV12-5 and TRBJ2-1, with D possibly TRBD1 on 5 matching bases. The CDR3 contains 14 residues. Trimming removed 0 bases from V and 4 bases from J, with 7 bases in between. Germline assignment: CDR1 LGHNT and CDR2 FRNRAP. The CDR3 protein is CASGLVTGYNEQFF. The CDR3 DNA is TGTGCTAGTGGTTTGGTTACAGGTTACAATGAGCAGTTCTTC. Filled out from reference TRBV12-5 and TRBJ2-1, the complete variable domain reads DARVTQTPRHKVTEMGQEVTMRCQPILGHNTVFWYRQTMMQGLELLAYFRNRAPLDDSGMPKDRFSAEMPDATLATLKIQPSEPRDSAVYFCASGLVTGYNEQFFGPGTRLTVL.

In this sample, this clone turned up once. CDR3 sequence reads: CASSSPNDYEQYF. The CDR3 DNA is TGTGCCAGCAGCTCACCCAATGACTACGAGCAGTACTTC. This chain joins TRBV7-9 and TRBJ2-7; no clear D gene. V lost 4 bases to trimming and J lost 3 bases, with 10 bases between them. Germline V gene sequence: CDR1 SEHNR, CDR2 FQNEAQ (reference sequence). This CDR3 has 13 residues.

The J gene is TRBJ1-2, the V gene TRBV30; perhaps TRBD1 as D (6 bases). CDR3 length: 13 residues. CDR1 is GTSNPN, CDR2 SVGIG, per germline (reference sequence). Trimming cost V 3 bases and J 3 bases, with 11 bases left between them. CDR3 protein: CAWRYRADYGYTF. The CDR3 nucleotides are TGTGCCTGGAGATACAGGGCCGACTATGGCTACACCTTC. Complete variable domain (other parts from reference TRBV30 and TRBJ1-2): SQTIHQWPATLVQPVGSPLSLECTVEGTSNPNLYWYRQAAGRGLQLLFYSVGIGQISSEVPQNLSASRPQDRQFILSSKKLLLSDSGFYLCAWRYRADYGYTFGSGTRLTVV.

Only a few counts were recorded for this clone. This sequence joins TRBV29-1 and TRBJ1-1; D is unclear. Per germline, CDR1 SQVTM and CDR2 ANQGSEA. The CDR3 has 13 residues. Trimming left V 6 bases short and J 2 bases short, with 13 bases between. CDR3 in amino acids: CSVGPDGNTEAFF. CDR3 nucleotides: TGCAGCGTAGGTCCCGACGGAAACACTGAAGCTTTCTTT.

This sequence joins TRBV6-5 and TRBJ2-1; TRBD2 matches 8 bases. J gave up 10 bases and V 2 bases, and 4 bases lay outside the gene matches. Germline CDR1 is MNHEY and CDR2 is SVGAGI. This CDR3 spans 13 amino acids. In nucleotides, the CDR3 is TGTGCCAGCAGTTACACATTAGCGGGGGAGCAGTTCTTC. Amino acid sequence: CASSYTLAGEQFF.

The J gene is TRBJ1-1, the V gene TRBV30; TRBD1 matches 9 bases. The CDR3 contains 13 residues. J was trimmed by 6 bases and V by 5 bases; bases with no gene match: 7. Germline CDR1 GTSNPN, CDR2 SVGIG (reference sequence). The CDR3 loop is CAWDLTGGPEAFF. The CDR3, as DNA: TGTGCCTGGGATTTAACAGGGGGCCCTGAAGCTTTCTTT.

V and J are TRBV5-4 and TRBJ2-7; no firm D call. Germline loops: CDR1 SGHNT, CDR2 YYREEE (reference sequence). Trimming took off 3 bases at V and 0 bases at J, with 13 bases between the two ends. There are 15 residues in the CDR3. The CDR3 reads CASSSGWGDSYEQYF. The DNA of the CDR3 is TGTGCCAGCAGCTCCGGCTGGGGTGACTCCTACGAGCAGTACTTC. Based on the CDR3 plus reference TRBV5-4 and TRBJ2-7, the full variable domain is ETGVTQSPTHLIKTRGQQVTLRCSSQSGHNTVSWYQQALGQGPQFIFQYYREEENGRGNFPPRFSGLQFPNYSSELNVNALELDDSALYLCASSSGWGDSYEQYFGPGTRLTVT.